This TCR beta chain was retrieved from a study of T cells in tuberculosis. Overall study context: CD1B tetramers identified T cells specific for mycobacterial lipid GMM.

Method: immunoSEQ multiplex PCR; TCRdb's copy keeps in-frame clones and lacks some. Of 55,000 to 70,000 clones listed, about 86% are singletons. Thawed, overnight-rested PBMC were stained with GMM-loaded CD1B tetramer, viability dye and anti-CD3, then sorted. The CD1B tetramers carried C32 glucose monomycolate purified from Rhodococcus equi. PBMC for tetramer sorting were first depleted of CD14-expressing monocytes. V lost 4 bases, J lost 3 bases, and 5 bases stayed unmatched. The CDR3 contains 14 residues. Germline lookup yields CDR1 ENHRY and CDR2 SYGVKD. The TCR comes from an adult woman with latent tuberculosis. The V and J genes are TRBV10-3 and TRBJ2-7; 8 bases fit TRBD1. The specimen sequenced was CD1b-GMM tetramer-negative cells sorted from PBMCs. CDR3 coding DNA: TGTGCCATCAGTGGACGAGACAGGGGCTACGAGCAGTACTTC. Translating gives CAISGRDRGYEQYF.